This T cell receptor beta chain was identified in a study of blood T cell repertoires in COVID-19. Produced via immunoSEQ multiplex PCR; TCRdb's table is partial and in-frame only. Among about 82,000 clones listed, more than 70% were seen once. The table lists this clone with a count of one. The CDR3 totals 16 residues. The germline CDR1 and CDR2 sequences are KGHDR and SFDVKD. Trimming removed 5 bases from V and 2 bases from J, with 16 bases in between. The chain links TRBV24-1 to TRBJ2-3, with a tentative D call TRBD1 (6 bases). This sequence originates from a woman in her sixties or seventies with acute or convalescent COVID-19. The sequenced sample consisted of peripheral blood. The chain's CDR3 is CATSVGQSGSTDTQYF. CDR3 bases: TGTGCCACCAGTGTGGGACAAAGTGGGTCCACAGATACGCAGTATTTT.